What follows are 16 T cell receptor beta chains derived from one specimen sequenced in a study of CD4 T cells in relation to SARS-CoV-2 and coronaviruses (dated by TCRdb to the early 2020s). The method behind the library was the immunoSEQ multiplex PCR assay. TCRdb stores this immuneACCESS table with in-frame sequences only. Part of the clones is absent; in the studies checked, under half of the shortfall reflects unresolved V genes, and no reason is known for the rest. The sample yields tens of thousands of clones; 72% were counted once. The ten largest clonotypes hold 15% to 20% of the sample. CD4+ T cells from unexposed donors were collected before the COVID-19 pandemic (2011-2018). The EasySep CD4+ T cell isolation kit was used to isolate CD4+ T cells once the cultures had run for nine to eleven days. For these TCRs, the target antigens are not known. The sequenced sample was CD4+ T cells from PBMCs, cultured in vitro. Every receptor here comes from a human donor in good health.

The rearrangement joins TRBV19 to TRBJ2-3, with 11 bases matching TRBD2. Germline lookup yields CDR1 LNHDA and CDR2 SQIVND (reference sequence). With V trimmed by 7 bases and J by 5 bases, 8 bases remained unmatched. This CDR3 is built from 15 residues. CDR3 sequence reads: CASTIGTSGGDTQYF. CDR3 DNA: TGTGCCAGTACCATAGGGACTAGCGGAGGAGATACGCAGTATTTT.

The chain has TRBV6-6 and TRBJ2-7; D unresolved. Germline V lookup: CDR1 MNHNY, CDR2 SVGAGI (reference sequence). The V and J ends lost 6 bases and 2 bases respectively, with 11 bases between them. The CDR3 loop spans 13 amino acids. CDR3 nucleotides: TGTGCCAGCAGCGACATAACGGCCTACGAGCAGTACTTC. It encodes CASSDITAYEQYF.

The CDR3 DNA reads as TGTGCCAGCAGCCAACTGAGCACAGATACGCAGTATTTT. It is translated as CASSQLSTDTQYF. This chain uses TRBV3-1 (or the pseudogene TRBV3-2) with TRBJ2-3; the D is unclear. Germline loops: CDR1 LGHDT, CDR2 YNNKEL (reference sequence). V was trimmed by 2 bases and J by 0 bases, leaving 3 bases between them. CDR3 size: 13 residues.

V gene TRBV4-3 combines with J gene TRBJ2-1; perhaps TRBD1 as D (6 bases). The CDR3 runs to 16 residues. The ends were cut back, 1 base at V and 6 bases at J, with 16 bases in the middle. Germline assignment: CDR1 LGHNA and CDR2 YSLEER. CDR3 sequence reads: CASSQVNRDSGNEQFF. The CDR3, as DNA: TGCGCCAGCAGCCAAGTCAACAGGGATAGTGGCAATGAGCAGTTCTTC.

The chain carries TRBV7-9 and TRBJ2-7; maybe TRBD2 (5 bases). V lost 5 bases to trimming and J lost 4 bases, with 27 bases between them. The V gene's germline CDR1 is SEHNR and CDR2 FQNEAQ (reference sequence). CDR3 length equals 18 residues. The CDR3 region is CASSRLGSSGRVGYEQYF. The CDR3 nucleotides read TGTGCCAGCAGCCGGCTGGGGAGCTCGGGTAGGGTCGGATACGAGCAGTACTTC.

The CDR3 nucleotides are TGTGCCAGCAGGCCTTTACAGGGTAGGAAAGAAAACACCATATATTTT. Protein product: CASRPLQGRKENTIYF. The J gene is TRBJ1-3, the V gene TRBV27; a weak D match, TRBD1 (6 bases). The V and J ends lost 6 bases and 6 bases respectively, with 21 bases between them. The V gene's germline CDR1 is MNHEY and CDR2 SMNVEV (reference sequence). The CDR3 totals 16 residues.

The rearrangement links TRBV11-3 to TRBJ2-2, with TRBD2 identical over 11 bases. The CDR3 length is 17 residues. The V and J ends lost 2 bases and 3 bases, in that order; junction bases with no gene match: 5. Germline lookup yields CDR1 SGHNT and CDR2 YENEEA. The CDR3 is CASSLKTSGSYTGELFF. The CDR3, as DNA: TGTGCCAGCAGCTTAAAAACTAGCGGGAGTTACACCGGGGAGCTGTTTTTT.

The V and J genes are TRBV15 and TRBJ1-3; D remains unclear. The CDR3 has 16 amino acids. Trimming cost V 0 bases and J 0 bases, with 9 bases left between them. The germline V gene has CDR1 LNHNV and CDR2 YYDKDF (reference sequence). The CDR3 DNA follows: TGTGCCACCAGCAGAGATATGGGGAACTCTGGAAACACCATATATTTT. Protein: CATSRDMGNSGNTIYF.

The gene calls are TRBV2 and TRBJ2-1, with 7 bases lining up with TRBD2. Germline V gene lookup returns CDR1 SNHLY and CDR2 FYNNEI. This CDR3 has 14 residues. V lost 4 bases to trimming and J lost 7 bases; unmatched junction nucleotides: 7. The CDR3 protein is CASSGGKAGNEQFF. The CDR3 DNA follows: TGTGCCAGCAGTGGGGGGAAAGCGGGGAATGAGCAGTTCTTC.

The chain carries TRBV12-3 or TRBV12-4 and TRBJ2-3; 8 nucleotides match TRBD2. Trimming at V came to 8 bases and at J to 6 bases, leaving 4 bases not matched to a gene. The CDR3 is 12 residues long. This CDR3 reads CASGAGADTQYF. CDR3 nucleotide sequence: TGTGCCAGCGGAGCGGGAGCTGATACGCAGTATTTT.

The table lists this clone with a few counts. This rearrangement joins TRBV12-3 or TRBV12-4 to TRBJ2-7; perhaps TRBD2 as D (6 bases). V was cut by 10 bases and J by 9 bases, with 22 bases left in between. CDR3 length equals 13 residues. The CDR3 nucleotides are TGTGCCACCTCCTACTGGGACTCGGAGGCGCAGTACTTC. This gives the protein CATSYWDSEAQYF.

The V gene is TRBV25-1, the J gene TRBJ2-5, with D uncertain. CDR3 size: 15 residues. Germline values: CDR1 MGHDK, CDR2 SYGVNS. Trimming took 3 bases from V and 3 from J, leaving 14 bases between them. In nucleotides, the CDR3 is TGTGCCAGCAGTGATTCAGGACGCCTGGAAGAGACCCAGTACTTC. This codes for CASSDSGRLEETQYF.

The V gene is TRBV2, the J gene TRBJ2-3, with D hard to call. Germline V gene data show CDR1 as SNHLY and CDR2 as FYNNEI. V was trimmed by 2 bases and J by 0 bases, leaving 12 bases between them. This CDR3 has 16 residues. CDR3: CASSEMPNLSTDTQYF. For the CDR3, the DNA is TGTGCCAGCAGTGAAATGCCCAATCTTAGCACAGATACGCAGTATTTT.

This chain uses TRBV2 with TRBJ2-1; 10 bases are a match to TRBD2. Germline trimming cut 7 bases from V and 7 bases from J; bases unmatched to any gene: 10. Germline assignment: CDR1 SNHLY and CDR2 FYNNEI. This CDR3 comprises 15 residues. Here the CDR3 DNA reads TGTGCCAGCATCCCCCTAGCGGGAGTACGGAATGAGCAGTTCTTC. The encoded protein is CASIPLAGVRNEQFF.

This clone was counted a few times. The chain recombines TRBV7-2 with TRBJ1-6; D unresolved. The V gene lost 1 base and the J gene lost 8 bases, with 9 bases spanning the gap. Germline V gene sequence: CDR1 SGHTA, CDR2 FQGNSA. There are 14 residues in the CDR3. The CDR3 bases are TGTGCCAGCAGCTTAGAAGGGAGTGATTCACCCCTCCACTTT. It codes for CASSLEGSDSPLHF.

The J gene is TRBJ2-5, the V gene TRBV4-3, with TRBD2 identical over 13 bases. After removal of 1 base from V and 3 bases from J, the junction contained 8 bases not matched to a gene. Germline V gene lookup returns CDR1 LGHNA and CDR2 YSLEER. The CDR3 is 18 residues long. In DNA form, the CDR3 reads TGCGCCAGCAGCCAAGTACTAGCGGGAGGGCCGGGCAAAGAGACCCAGTACTTC. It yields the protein CASSQVLAGGPGKETQYF.